What follows describes a single T cell receptor beta chain. The table lists this clone with a few counts. The antigen it binds to is not known. Qualities for individual bases were not recorded, and no much larger clone is one base off. The data are from a study of OX40 agonist ivuxolimab in advanced cancers. Broadly, across the study: Ivuxolimab was an agonistic, fully human IgG2 monoclonal antibody directed against OX40 (CD134), a costimulatory receptor. Of the roughly 50 dose-escalation patients, hepatocellular carcinoma was present in around 20, melanoma in approximately 15, renal cell carcinoma in 9 and head and neck cancer in 9. A male proportion of around 83% and a mean age of approximately 55 years, ranging from about 23 to 90, were recorded for the dose-escalation cohort. Prior anti-PD-1, anti-PD-L1 or anti-CTLA-4 therapy was permitted, and 30% to 45% of dose-escalation patients had received checkpoint inhibitors. The paper reports the monotherapy dose-escalation portion (N = 52 patients) of the phase I ivuxolimab trial. Intravenous ivuxolimab was administered to patients every 2 weeks at six dose levels: 0.01, 0.1, 0.3, 1.5, 3 and 10 mg/kg. Partial responses occurred in three dose-escalation patients: two with cutaneous melanoma and one with hepatocellular carcinoma. The point of sequencing TCRbeta in the periphery was to test whether ivuxolimab changed TCR sequence diversity and drove clonal T-cell expansion.

Overall study outcomes, separate from this receptor: In partial responders in the 0.1-3.0 mg/kg groups, normalized peripheral clonal expansion was found to be among the lowest, especially among CD8+ T cells. Antigen specificity was not determined for the clonally expanded peripheral T cells. At doses from 0.1 to 3.0 mg/kg, clonal expansion was seen in both CD4+ and CD8+ blood T cells between baseline and week 6. After ivuxolimab, expanded clones were on average more numerous among CD8+ T cells than among CD4+ T cells. Low levels of normalized T-cell clonal expansion were also seen in some nonresponding patients.

Patients with a history of autoimmune disease or receiving systemic immunosuppression were excluded from the trial. In every dose cohort, peripheral blood was drawn for TCR sequencing at baseline, cycle 4 day 1, and cycle 7 day 1. The samples were taken from a phase I, first-in-human, multicenter, open-label dose-escalation trial of ivuxolimab. Adults with locally advanced or metastatic melanoma, renal cell, hepatocellular, or head and neck squamous cell carcinoma were enrolled in the trial. Before TCR sequencing, CD4+ and CD8+ T cells were separately sorted from peripheral blood. For sequencing of the TCRbeta CDR3 region, genomic DNA was extracted from the sorted cells. The immunoSEQ Assay was used for sequencing of TCRbeta CDR3 regions. In TCRdb, the immuneACCESS table is reduced to in-frame sequences with V and J assigned. These tables do not hold every clone; where another copy was compared, an unresolved V gene accounts for under half, and the others remain unexplained. The sample includes some 100,000 clones, with about nine tenths observed a single time. The ten largest clones add up to 0.31% of the sample.

V ends up 4 bases short and J 8 bases short, with an unmatched junction base count of 7. Including the terminal cysteine and phenylalanine, the CDR3 comprises 14 residues. The retained sequence is limited to the CDR3, 42 bases, with the frame set at the first base. CDR1 and CDR2 are read off the germline V gene as SGHVS and FNYEAQ. The V and J segments used are TRBV7-6 and TRBJ2-5, and TRBD1 matches 10 of the central bases. The source was CD4+ or CD8+ T cells sorted from blood, collected in a trial of the OX40 agonist ivuxolimab. The source is an adult with an advanced solid tumor such as melanoma, head and neck, liver or kidney cancer. The DNA sequence is as follows: TGTGCCAGCAGCTCGACCGGACAGGGGGATACCCAGTACTTC. Translated, it gives CASSSTGQGDTQYF.